This entry lists 19 T cell receptor beta chains sequenced from one sample in a study of identical twins. One entry per CDR3 protein results from TCRdb running MiXCR on the 5' RACE reads. The sample has 200,000 to 300,000 distinct CDR3 sequences, about 11% seen once. Sequenced input: memory T cells sorted from blood. The receptor set was obtained from a man between 50 and 59 years old in good health.

Many counts were recorded for this clonotype. This sequence joins TRBV4-2 and TRBJ1-4, with D maybe TRBD1 (5 bases). Germline V lookup: CDR1 LGHNA, CDR2 YNFKEQ. The CDR3 has 15 residues. V gave up 1 base and J gave up 2 bases, with 8 bases separating them. In DNA form, the CDR3 reads TGTGCCAGCAGCCAAGTCGGACATACTAATGAAAAACTGTTTTTT. Encoded protein: CASSQVGHTNEKLFF.

This clonotype was counted at least ten times. This rearrangement joins TRBV7-8 to TRBJ2-7; 7 bases align to TRBD1. Trimming removed 5 bases from V and 3 bases from J; junction bases left unmatched: 7. CDR3 length: 14 amino acids. Germline assignment: CDR1 SGHVS and CDR2 FQNEAQ. This CDR3 reads CASSPRWDSYEQYF. CDR3 nucleotide sequence: TGTGCCAGCAGCCCTAGGTGGGACAGCTACGAGCAGTACTTC.

The V and J genes are TRBV7-9 and TRBJ2-7, with 9 bases matching TRBD1. The germline V gene encodes CDR1 SEHNR and CDR2 FQNEAQ (reference sequence). The V segment lost 5 bases and the J segment 3 bases; nucleotides outside the gene matches: 11. The CDR3 spans 16 residues. The CDR3 DNA is TGTGCCAGCAGCCTCCCTCAAGGGACAGGGAACTACGAGCAGTACTTC. It codes for CASSLPQGTGNYEQYF.

This clonotype was found many times. The rearrangement uses TRBV3-1 and TRBJ1-5; tentative D call: TRBD1 (5 bases). With 1 base removed from V and 6 bases from J, the gap between germline ends came to 13 bases. The CDR3 loop spans 15 amino acids. The germline V gene encodes CDR1 LGHDT and CDR2 YNNKEL (reference sequence). CDR3 in amino acids: CASSQVPGPGQPQHF. In DNA, the CDR3 is TGTGCCAGCAGCCAAGTTCCGGGGCCGGGTCAGCCCCAGCATTTT.

The chain couples TRBV6-1 to TRBJ1-6; no clear D gene. This CDR3 comprises 16 residues. V was trimmed by 8 bases and J by 3 bases, leaving 17 bases between them. Germline lookup yields CDR1 MNHNS and CDR2 SASEGT. In DNA, the CDR3 is TGTGCCAGCGGAGTCTTGCACTCCAGCTATAATTCACCCCTCCACTTT. This codes for CASGVLHSSYNSPLHF.

This clonotype was seen ten or more times. The chain is built from TRBV15 and TRBJ2-5, with unresolved D. This CDR3 spans 14 amino acids. Germline V gene lookup returns CDR1 LNHNV and CDR2 YYDKDF (reference sequence). The germline V and J ends were trimmed by 1 base and 5 bases, with 11 bases remaining between them. The CDR3 here is CATSRAGNSETQYF. The CDR3 region has the DNA TGTGCCACCAGCAGAGCTGGTAATAGTGAGACCCAGTACTTC.

The rearrangement uses TRBV10-3 and TRBJ2-1; D is possibly TRBD1 (6 bases). Germline values: CDR1 ENHRY, CDR2 SYGVKD. Trimming removed 10 bases from V and 6 bases from J, with 25 bases in between. The CDR3 is 16 amino acids. The CDR3 DNA follows: TGTGCCAGCAACAGGGAACTGGTGGAGTGGCGCAATGAGCAGTTCTTC. It is translated as CASNRELVEWRNEQFF.

This chain links TRBV6-2 or TRBV6-3 with TRBJ2-1; D gene uncertain. V was cut by 6 bases and J by 0 bases, with 18 bases left in between. Germline V gene sequence: CDR1 MNHEY, CDR2 SVGEGT. The CDR3 covers 17 residues. Here the CDR3 reads CASSRIAGTSSYNEQFF. The CDR3 bases are TGTGCCAGCAGCCGGATCGCCGGTACAAGCTCCTACAATGAGCAGTTCTTC.

The V and J genes are TRBV29-1 and TRBJ1-2, with a tentative D call TRBD1 (5 bases). V was pared by 1 base and J by 3 bases, with 15 bases between. Germline loops: CDR1 SQVTM, CDR2 ANQGSEA. This CDR3 region has 15 residues. The CDR3 is CSVEGGTPSYYGYTF. For the CDR3, the DNA is TGCAGCGTTGAAGGAGGGACTCCCTCCTACTATGGCTACACCTTC. Full variable domain (remainder filled in from reference TRBV29-1 and TRBJ1-2): SAVISQKPSRDICQRGTSLTIQCQVDSQVTMMFWYRQQPGQSLTLIATANQGSEATYESGFVIDKFPISRPNLTFSTLTVSNMSPEDSSIYLCSVEGGTPSYYGYTFGSGTRLTVV.

Only a few counts were recorded for this clonotype. This chain links TRBV20-1 with TRBJ2-3, with D perhaps matching TRBD2 (5 bases). V was cut by 4 bases and J by 3 bases, with 14 bases left in between. The CDR3 sequence is 14 residues long. Germline CDR1 DFQATT, CDR2 SNEGSKA (reference sequence). The CDR3 DNA reads as TGCAGTGCTAATACAGCGGTTAGGACAGATACGCAGTATTTT. It translates to CSANTAVRTDTQYF.

The gene calls are TRBV27 and TRBJ1-1; unclear D gene. The CDR3 extends over 14 amino acids. Trimming removed 0 bases at V and 1 base at J, with 6 bases between. Germline V gene sequence: CDR1 MNHEY, CDR2 SMNVEV (reference sequence). DNA for the CDR3: TGTGCCAGCAGTTTATCGGTGGGGAACACTGAAGCTTTCTTT. Translated, it gives CASSLSVGNTEAFF.

This clonotype was detected many times. The gene calls are TRBV7-2 and TRBJ1-2; TRBD1 matches 8 bases. There are 15 residues in the CDR3. Germline V lookup: CDR1 SGHTA, CDR2 FQGNSA. J lost 7 bases, V lost 5 bases, and 12 bases had no gene match. The CDR3 reads CASSPDRTGMGGYTF. In DNA, the CDR3 is TGTGCCAGCAGCCCAGACAGGACAGGGATGGGTGGCTACACCTTC.

The rearrangement joins TRBV4-1 to TRBJ2-2; no definite D call. The germline V gene has CDR1 MGHRA and CDR2 YSYEKL. Trimming pared 3 bases from V and 1 base from J, leaving 9 bases between. The CDR3 is 15 residues long. CDR3 sequence reads: CASSHKQQNTGELFF. CDR3 sequence (DNA): TGCGCCAGCAGCCACAAACAGCAGAACACCGGGGAGCTGTTTTTT.

This clonotype was seen once. J is TRBJ2-7 and V is TRBV20-1; tentatively, D is TRBD2 (5 bases). The CDR3 sequence is 12 residues long. Trimming shortened V by 1 base and J by 4 bases, and 8 bases separated the two germline ends. CDR1 DFQATT and CDR2 SNEGSKA come from the germline V gene (reference sequence). The CDR3: CSARVGEYEQYF. The CDR3 DNA reads as TGCAGTGCTAGAGTGGGAGAGTACGAGCAGTACTTC.

The rearrangement links TRBV6-1 to TRBJ1-1, with TRBD1 as a possible D gene (5 bases). The germline V and J ends were trimmed by 6 bases and 3 bases, with 14 bases remaining between them. This CDR3 region has 14 residues. The germline gives CDR1 MNHNS, CDR2 SASEGT. The CDR3 protein is CASSPRGVYTEAFF. The CDR3 coding sequence is TGTGCCAGCAGCCCCCGGGGGGTTTACACTGAAGCTTTCTTT.

This chain links TRBV20-1 with TRBJ2-6; D is tentatively TRBD1 or TRBD2 (6 bases each). The germline V gene has CDR1 DFQATT and CDR2 SNEGSKA (reference sequence). Trimming took 0 bases from V and 1 from J, leaving 10 bases between them. This CDR3 region has 16 residues. CDR3 protein: CSARDWRGSGANVLTF. The CDR3 coding sequence is TGCAGTGCTAGAGATTGGAGGGGGTCTGGGGCCAACGTCCTGACTTTC.

The CDR3 reads CATSRGQTNTGELFF. DNA of the CDR3: TGTGCCACCAGCAGGGGACAGACGAACACCGGGGAGCTGTTTTTT. The rearrangement joins TRBV15 to TRBJ2-2; TRBD1 aligns across 7 bases. The CDR3 is 15 amino acids. V was pared by 3 bases and J by 0 bases, with 1 base of the junction left unmatched. CDR1 LNHNV and CDR2 YYDKDF come from the germline V gene (reference sequence).

This clonotype turned up a few times. The chain joins TRBV10-3 to TRBJ2-2; 7 nucleotides match TRBD2. V dropped 4 bases and J dropped 1; count of bases not matched to a gene: 3. From germline, CDR1 is ENHRY and CDR2 SYGVKD. This CDR3 region has 15 residues. This chain's CDR3 is CAISAASGNTGELFF. In DNA form, the CDR3 reads TGTGCCATCAGTGCGGCTAGCGGGAACACCGGGGAGCTGTTTTTT.

This clonotype was counted many times. The rearrangement uses TRBV14 and TRBJ2-5; D unclear. Germline V gene data show CDR1 as SGHDN and CDR2 as FVKESK. The CDR3 is 13 residues long. Trimming pared 0 bases from V and 9 bases from J, leaving 11 bases between. The CDR3 protein is CASSQDPRVSQYF. The DNA of the CDR3 is TGTGCCAGCAGCCAAGATCCCCGTGTATCCCAGTACTTC.